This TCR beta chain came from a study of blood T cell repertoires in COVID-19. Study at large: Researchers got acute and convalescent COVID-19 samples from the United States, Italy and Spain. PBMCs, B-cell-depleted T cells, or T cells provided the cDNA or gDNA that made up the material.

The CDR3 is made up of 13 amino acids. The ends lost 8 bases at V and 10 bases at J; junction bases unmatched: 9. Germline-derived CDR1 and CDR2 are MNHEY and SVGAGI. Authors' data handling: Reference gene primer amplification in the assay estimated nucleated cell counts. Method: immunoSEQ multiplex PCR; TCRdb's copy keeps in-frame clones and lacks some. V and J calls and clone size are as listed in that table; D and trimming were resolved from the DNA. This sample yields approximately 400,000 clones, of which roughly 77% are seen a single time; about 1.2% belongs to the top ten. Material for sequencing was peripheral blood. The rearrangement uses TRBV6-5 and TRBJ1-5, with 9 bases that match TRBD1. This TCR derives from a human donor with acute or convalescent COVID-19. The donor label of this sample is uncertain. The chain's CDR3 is CASGPGQGNPQHF. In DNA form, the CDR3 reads TGTGCCAGCGGCCCGGGACAGGGAAACCCCCAGCATTTT.